Reported below is one T cell receptor beta chain. Germline CDR1 and CDR2: KGHSH and LQKENI. Trimming removed 6 bases at V and 2 bases at J, with 18 bases between. This CDR3 is built from 16 residues. This sample is drawn from a study of blood T cell repertoires in COVID-19. Authors' analysis steps: From reference gene primer amplification, estimates of nucleated cell counts were derived. Using immunoSEQ multiplex PCR, the repertoire was profiled, and TCRdb retains in-frame clones only, with some absent. D and trimming were read from the DNA, whereas the V and J calls and clone size are those reported in that table. The data show approximately 150,000 clones, approximately 81% seen once.

This receptor was identified in a human donor in a cohort sampled during active COVID-19. The rearrangement uses TRBV18 and TRBJ2-3, with D possibly TRBD2 on 6 matching bases. Sample: peripheral blood. CDR3 loop: CASSRLRSGDTDTQYF. In DNA form, the CDR3 reads TGTGCCAGCTCGCGACTCCGTAGCGGTGACACAGATACGCAGTATTTT.